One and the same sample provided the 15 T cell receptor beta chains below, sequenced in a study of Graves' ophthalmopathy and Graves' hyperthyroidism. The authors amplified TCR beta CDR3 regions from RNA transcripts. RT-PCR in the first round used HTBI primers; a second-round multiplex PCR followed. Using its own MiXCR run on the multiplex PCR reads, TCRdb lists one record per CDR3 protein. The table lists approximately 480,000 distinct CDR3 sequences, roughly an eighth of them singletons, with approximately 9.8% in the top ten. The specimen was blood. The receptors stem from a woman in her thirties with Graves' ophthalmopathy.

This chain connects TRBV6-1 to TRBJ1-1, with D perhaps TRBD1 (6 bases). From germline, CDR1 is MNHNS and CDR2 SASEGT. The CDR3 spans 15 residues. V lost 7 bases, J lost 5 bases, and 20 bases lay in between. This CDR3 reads CASTQGGSLWTEAFF. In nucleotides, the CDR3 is TGTGCCAGCACACAAGGGGGGTCCCTGTGGACTGAAGCTTTCTTT.

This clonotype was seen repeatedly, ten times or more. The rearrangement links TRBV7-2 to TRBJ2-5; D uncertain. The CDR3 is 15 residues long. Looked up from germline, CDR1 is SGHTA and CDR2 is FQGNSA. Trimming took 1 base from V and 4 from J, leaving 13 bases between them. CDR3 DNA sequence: TGTGCCAGCAGCTTAGATTTTGGGAAGCGAGAGACCCAGTACTTC. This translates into CASSLDFGKRETQYF.

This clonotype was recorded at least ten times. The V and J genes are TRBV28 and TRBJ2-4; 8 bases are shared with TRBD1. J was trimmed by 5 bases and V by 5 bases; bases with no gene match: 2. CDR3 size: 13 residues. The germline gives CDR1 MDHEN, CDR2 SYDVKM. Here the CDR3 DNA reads TGTGCCAGCAGTCAGGGGGCAGAAAACATTCAGTACTTC. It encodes CASSQGAENIQYF. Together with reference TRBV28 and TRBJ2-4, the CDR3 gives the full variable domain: DVKVTQSSRYLVKRTGEKVFLECVQDMDHENMFWYRQDPGLGLRLIYFSYDVKMKEKGDIPEGYSVSREKKERFSLILESASTNQTSMYLCASSQGAENIQYFGAGTRLSVL.

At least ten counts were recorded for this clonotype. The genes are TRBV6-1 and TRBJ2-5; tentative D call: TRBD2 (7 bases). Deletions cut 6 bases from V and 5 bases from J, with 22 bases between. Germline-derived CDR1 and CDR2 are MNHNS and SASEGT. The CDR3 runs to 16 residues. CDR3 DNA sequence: TGTGCCAGCAGCGCCCTAACGCGGGGGCGCAAGGAGACCCAGTACTTC. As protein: CASSALTRGRKETQYF.

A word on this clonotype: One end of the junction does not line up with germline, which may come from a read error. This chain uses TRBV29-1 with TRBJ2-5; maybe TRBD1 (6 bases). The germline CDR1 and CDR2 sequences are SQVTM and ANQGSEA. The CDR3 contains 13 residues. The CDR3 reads CSVEPGDKETQDF. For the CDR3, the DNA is TGCAGCGTTGAACCCGGGGACAAAGAGACCCAGGACTTC.

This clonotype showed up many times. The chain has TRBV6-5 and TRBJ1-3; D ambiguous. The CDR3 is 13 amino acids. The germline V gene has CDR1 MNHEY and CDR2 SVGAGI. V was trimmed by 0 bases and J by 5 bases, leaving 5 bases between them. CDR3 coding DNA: TGTGCCAGCAGTTACTCGCACCGAAACACCATATATTTT. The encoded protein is CASSYSHRNTIYF.

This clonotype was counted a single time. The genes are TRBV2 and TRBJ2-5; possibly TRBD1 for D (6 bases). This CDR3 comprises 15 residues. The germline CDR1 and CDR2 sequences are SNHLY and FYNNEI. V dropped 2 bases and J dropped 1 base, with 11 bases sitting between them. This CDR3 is CASSEITTGQETQYF. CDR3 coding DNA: TGTGCCAGCAGTGAAATAACGACAGGCCAAGAGACCCAGTACTTC.

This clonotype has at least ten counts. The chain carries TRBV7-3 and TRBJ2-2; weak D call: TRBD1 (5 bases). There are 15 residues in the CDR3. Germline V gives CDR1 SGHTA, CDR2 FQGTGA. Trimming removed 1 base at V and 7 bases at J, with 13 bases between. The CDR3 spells CASSLKSRAGGELFF. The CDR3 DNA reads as TGTGCCAGCAGCTTAAAGTCCAGGGCTGGCGGGGAGCTGTTTTTT.

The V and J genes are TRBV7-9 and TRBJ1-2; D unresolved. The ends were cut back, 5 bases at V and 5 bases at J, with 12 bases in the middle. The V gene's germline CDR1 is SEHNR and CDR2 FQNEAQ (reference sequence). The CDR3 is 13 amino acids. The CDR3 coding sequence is TGTGCCAGCAGCCCCCGCCTGGTTTATGGCTACACCTTC. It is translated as CASSPRLVYGYTF.

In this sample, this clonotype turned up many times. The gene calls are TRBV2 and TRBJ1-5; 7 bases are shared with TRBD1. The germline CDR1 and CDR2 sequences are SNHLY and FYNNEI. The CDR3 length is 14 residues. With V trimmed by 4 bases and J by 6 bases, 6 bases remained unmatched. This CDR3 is CASSGGQLIQPQHF. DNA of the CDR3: TGTGCCAGCAGTGGGGGACAGTTGATTCAGCCCCAGCATTTT.

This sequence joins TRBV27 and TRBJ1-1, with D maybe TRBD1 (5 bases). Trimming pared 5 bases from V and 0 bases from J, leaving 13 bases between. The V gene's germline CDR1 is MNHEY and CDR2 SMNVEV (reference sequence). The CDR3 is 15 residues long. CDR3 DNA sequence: TGTGCCAGCAGTACCACGACAGCCATGAACACTGAAGCTTTCTTT. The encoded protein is CASSTTTAMNTEAFF.

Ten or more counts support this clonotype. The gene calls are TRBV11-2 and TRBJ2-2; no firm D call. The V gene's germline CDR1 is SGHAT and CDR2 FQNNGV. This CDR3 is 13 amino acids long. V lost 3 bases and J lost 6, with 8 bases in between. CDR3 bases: TGTGCCAGCAGCTTCAGTGGGGCCGGGGAGCTGTTTTTT. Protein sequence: CASSFSGAGELFF.

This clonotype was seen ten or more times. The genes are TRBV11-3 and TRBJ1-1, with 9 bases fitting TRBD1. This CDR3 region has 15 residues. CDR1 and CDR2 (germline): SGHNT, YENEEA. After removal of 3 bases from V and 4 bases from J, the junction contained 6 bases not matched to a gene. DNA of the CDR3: TGTGCCAGCAGCTTGGGACAGGGAATGAGCACTGAAGCTTTCTTT. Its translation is CASSLGQGMSTEAFF. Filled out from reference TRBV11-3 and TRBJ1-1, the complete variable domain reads EAGVVQSPRYKIIEKKQPVAFWCNPISGHNTLYWYLQNLGQGPELLIRYENEEAVDDSQLPKDRFSAERLKGVDSTLKIQPAELGDSAVYLCASSLGQGMSTEAFFGQGTRLTVV.

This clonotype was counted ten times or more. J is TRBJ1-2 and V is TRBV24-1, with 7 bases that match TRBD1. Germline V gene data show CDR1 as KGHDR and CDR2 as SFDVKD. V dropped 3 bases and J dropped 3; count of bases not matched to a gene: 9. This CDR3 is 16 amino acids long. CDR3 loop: CATSDPRQGEDYGYTF. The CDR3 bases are TGTGCCACCAGTGATCCGAGACAGGGTGAGGACTATGGCTACACCTTC.

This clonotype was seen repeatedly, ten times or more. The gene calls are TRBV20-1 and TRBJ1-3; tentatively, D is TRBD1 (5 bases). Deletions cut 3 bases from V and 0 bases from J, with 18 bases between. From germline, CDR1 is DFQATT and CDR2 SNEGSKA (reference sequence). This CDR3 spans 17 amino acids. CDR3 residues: CSASKTPDSHSGNTIYF. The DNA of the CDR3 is TGCAGTGCTAGCAAAACCCCCGACAGTCACTCTGGAAACACCATATATTTT.